This TCR beta chain was recovered during a study of blood T cell repertoires in COVID-19. On the study more broadly: Samples taken during acute and convalescent COVID-19 were collected in the United States, Italy and Spain.

CDR1 ENHRY and CDR2 SYGVKD come from the germline V gene. Deletions cut 0 bases from V and 6 bases from J, with 12 bases between. CDR3 length: 15 amino acids. Original processing notes: Reference gene primer amplification gave nucleated cell count estimates. The repertoire was sequenced with immunoSEQ multiplex PCR; TCRdb's copy has only in-frame clones and lacks some. The DNA was the basis for D and trimming; V, J and clone size are from that table. Found here are tens of thousands of clones, roughly 83% of them singletons; the top ten hold just under 25%. Source material: peripheral blood. The rearrangement uses TRBV10-3 and TRBJ1-5, with D unresolved. The TCR sequence derives from a woman older than 75 with acute or convalescent COVID-19. The CDR3 nucleotides read TGTGCCATCAGTGAGTCGGCCGGAACGGGTCAGCCCCAGCATTTT. Its protein is CAISESAGTGQPQHF.